This TCR beta chain was captured by sequencing in a study of metastatic and nonmetastatic thyroid tumors. On the study more broadly: The authors compared repertoires across blood and tumor or nodule tissue from malignant and benign thyroid patients.

V was cut by 3 bases and J by 7 bases, with 13 bases left in between. The CDR3 sequence is 14 residues long. This clone was recorded at least ten times. Its antigen is undetermined. Per the authors' pipeline: Between-group CDR3 differences, defined by clinicopathological status, yielded a distant-metastasis classifier for papillary thyroid cancer. Using MiXCR, TCRdb re-called clones from the PCR reads. TCRdb's processing, not the authors', yielded these V and J calls. The table records tens of thousands of clones, 15% of them present only once. Study-wide findings and caveats: Across blood and tumor, TCR beta diversity in malignant thyroid tumors was reportedly significantly higher than in benign nodules.

Not a single patient had been given any form of treatment at any point before undergoing thyroid surgery. The material sequenced was blood. This receptor was identified in a female donor with papillary thyroid cancer or a benign thyroid nodule (not recorded which). Some clones in this sample may be carry-over from other donors' samples. The V call is TRBV12-3 or TRBV12-4, the J call TRBJ2-1, with a possible D match to TRBD2 (5 bases). CDR3 sequence (DNA): TGTGCCAGCAGTTTGGACGGACCGGGGAATGAGCAGTTCTTC. It encodes CASSLDGPGNEQFF.